A selection of T cell receptor beta chains follows, all from one sample in a study of graft-versus-host responses after intestinal transplantation. Data came from immunoSEQ multiplex PCR; TCRdb stores just in-frame clones and leaves some out. The profile shows approximately 100,000 clones, roughly 86% of them singletons. The material sequenced was PBMCs, taken 255 days after intestinal transplant. These receptors all come from a human patient who received an intestinal transplant, so some T cells may come from the graft donor. Both conserved end residues are part of each CDR3. Fields, in order: V gene, clone size, J gene, D gene, CDR3 protein, CDR3 DNA. A D gene is named only where the DNA matches it firmly. Size tells how often a clone was seen (once, few, many) or the class of an expanded clone, and some rows leave it out.

TRBV7-8	.	TRBJ1-2	TRBD1	CASSLPGQSYGYTF	TGTGCCAGCAGCTTACCGGGACAGTCCTATGGCTACACCTTC
TRBV6-5	.	TRBJ1-2	TRBD1	CASSQGQGVGYTF	TGTGCCAGCAGCCAGGGACAGGGGGTCGGCTACACCTTC
TRBV28	.	TRBJ1-2	.	CASTEAGVNYGYTF	TGTGCCAGCACCGAGGCTGGGGTCAACTATGGCTACACCTTC
TRBV30	.	TRBJ1-4	TRBD1	CACPPGGSASANEKLFF	TGTGCCTGCCCGCCAGGGGGGAGCGCCTCAGCTAATGAAAAACTGTTTTTT
TRBV15	.	TRBJ2-3	.	CATSRDLGGTDTQYF	TGTGCCACCAGCCGAGACCTGGGGGGCACAGATACGCAGTATTTT
TRBV9	.	TRBJ2-2	TRBD2	CASSLAGTGELFF	TGTGCCAGCAGCTTAGCGGGCACCGGGGAGCTGTTTTTT
TRBV6-5	.	TRBJ2-3	TRBD1	CASTQDRGRQDTQYF	TGTGCCAGCACCCAAGACAGGGGGCGACAAGATACGCAGTATTTT
TRBV2	.	TRBJ2-2	TRBD2	CASATTSGGGELFF	TGTGCCAGCGCTACCACCTCGGGAGGCGGGGAGCTGTTTTTT
TRBV28	few	TRBJ1-5	.	CASRRGWEHQPQHF	TGTGCCAGCAGGCGGGGTTGGGAGCATCAGCCCCAGCATTTT
TRBV7-2	.	TRBJ1-5	.	CASSPGPHSNQPQHF	TGTGCCAGCAGCCCGGGCCCCCATAGCAATCAGCCCCAGCATTTT
TRBV2	.	TRBJ2-5	.	CASIPGAAQETQYF	TGTGCCAGCATCCCTGGGGCAGCCCAAGAGACCCAGTACTTC
TRBV18	once	TRBJ1-2	.	CASSGGDYGYTF	TGTGCCAGCTCAGGGGGGGACTATGGCTACACCTTC
TRBV5-1	.	TRBJ2-4	.	CASSLGGTDLAKNIQYF	TGCGCCAGCAGCTTGGGGGGGACCGATTTAGCCAAAAACATTCAGTACTTC
TRBV7-3	.	TRBJ2-1	.	CASSLRGGYNEQFF	TGTGCCAGCAGCTTAAGAGGCGGGTACAATGAGCAGTTCTTC
TRBV6-1	.	TRBJ2-3	.	CASSETGAERNTQYF	TGTGCCAGCAGTGAAACCGGGGCCGAACGAAATACGCAGTATTTT
TRBV6-5	.	TRBJ2-5	.	CASRPPQAQTQYF	TGTGCCAGCAGGCCACCCCAGGCGCAGACCCAGTACTTC
TRBV18	.	TRBJ1-4	.	CASSSQGKNEKLFF	TGTGCCAGCTCATCCCAGGGGAAAAACGAAAAACTGTTTTTT
TRBV5-1	.	TRBJ2-5	.	CASSLFGNSNGQTQYF	TGCGCCAGCAGCTTGTTTGGGAACAGTAACGGACAGACCCAGTACTTC
TRBV2	.	TRBJ1-1	TRBD1	CASRPGGASITEAFF	TGTGCCAGCAGACCAGGGGGCGCGTCTATCACTGAAGCTTTCTTT
TRBV6-5	.	TRBJ1-2	TRBD1	CASSLIGQGDGYTF	TGTGCCAGCAGCCTAATAGGACAGGGGGATGGCTACACCTTC
TRBV7-2	.	TRBJ2-3	.	CASSLSWTLKQDTQYF	TGTGCCAGCAGCTTATCTTGGACACTCAAGCAAGATACGCAGTATTTT
TRBV5-1	.	TRBJ2-7	TRBD2	CASSWREGDYEQYF	TGCGCCAGCAGCTGGCGGGAGGGGGACTACGAGCAGTACTTC
TRBV9	.	TRBJ2-1	TRBD2	CASSVDPLAGVLNEQFF	TGTGCCAGCAGCGTAGACCCTCTAGCGGGAGTATTGAATGAGCAGTTCTTC
TRBV28	.	TRBJ1-2	.	CASSLPRRGGYTF	TGTGCCAGCAGTTTACCTCGGCGGGGTGGCTACACCTTC
TRBV11-2	.	TRBJ2-2	.	CASSSVVTTGELFF	TGTGCCAGCAGCTCCGTAGTTACCACCGGGGAGCTGTTTTTT
TRBV23-1	.	TRBJ2-1	.	CASLQGQYEQFF	TGCGCCAGCTTACAGGGTCAATATGAGCAGTTCTTC
TRBV19	few	TRBJ1-3	.	CASSQPAQGISGNTIYF	TGTGCCAGTAGCCAGCCTGCTCAGGGCATCTCTGGAAACACCATATATTTT
TRBV7-6	.	TRBJ2-2	TRBD1	CASSTPPGQGPGELFF	TGTGCCAGCAGCACACCCCCGGGACAGGGGCCCGGGGAGCTGTTTTTT
TRBV6-5	.	TRBJ2-2	.	CASSDVLATGELFF	TGTGCCAGCAGTGACGTATTGGCCACCGGGGAGCTGTTTTTT
TRBV11-2	.	TRBJ2-1	.	CASSIWRAENNEQFF	TGTGCCAGCAGCATATGGAGGGCCGAAAACAATGAGCAGTTCTTC
TRBV5-6	.	TRBJ2-5	TRBD2	CASSLRTSGMGTQYF	TGTGCCAGCAGCTTGCGGACTAGCGGGATGGGGACCCAGTACTTC
TRBV30	.	TRBJ1-6	.	CAWSENSPLHF	TGTGCCTGGAGCGAAAATTCACCCCTCCACTTT
TRBV6-1	.	TRBJ2-2	.	CASSLGTPNTGELFF	TGTGCCAGCAGTCTAGGGACACCGAACACCGGGGAGCTGTTTTTT
TRBV10-2	few	TRBJ2-7	.	CASSTLAYEQYF	TGCGCCAGCAGTACTCTTGCCTACGAGCAGTACTTC
TRBV28	few	TRBJ2-4	.	CASRQTGQGNIQYF	TGTGCCAGCAGACAAACGGGCCAGGGGAACATTCAGTACTTC
TRBV5-4	.	TRBJ2-7	.	CASSLGRETYEQYF	TGTGCCAGCAGCTTGGGCCGGGAAACCTACGAGCAGTACTTC
TRBV28	once	TRBJ1-6	.	CATWTAYNSPLHF	TGTGCCACCTGGACTGCCTATAATTCACCCCTCCACTTT
TRBV6-6	.	TRBJ2-7	.	CASRGSSYEQYF	TGTGCCAGCAGGGGCAGCAGCTACGAGCAGTACTTC
TRBV9	.	TRBJ2-2	TRBD2	CASRREGQTGELFF	TGTGCCAGCAGACGGGAGGGCCAAACCGGGGAGCTGTTTTTT
TRBV5-1	.	TRBJ2-3	TRBD1	CASSPGQGIMGDTQYF	TGCGCCAGCAGCCCAGGACAGGGGATTATGGGAGATACGCAGTATTTT
TRBV5-4	.	TRBJ1-1	.	CASSVARGGNTEAFF	TGTGCCAGCAGCGTCGCCAGGGGAGGTAACACTGAAGCTTTCTTT
TRBV6-1	.	TRBJ2-7	TRBD2	CASSTGTSGSYEQYF	TGTGCCAGCAGTACAGGGACTAGCGGCTCCTACGAGCAGTACTTC
TRBV7-8	few	TRBJ2-3	.	CASSPSGITDTQYF	TGTGCCAGCAGCCCATCCGGGATCACAGATACGCAGTATTTT
TRBV6-5	.	TRBJ1-5	TRBD1	CASSNRGQSNQPQHF	TGTGCCAGCAGTAACAGGGGGCAAAGCAATCAGCCCCAGCATTTT
TRBV5-6	once	TRBJ1-2	.	CASSSGTTNYGYTF	TGTGCCAGCAGCTCAGGGACTACTAACTATGGCTACACCTTC
TRBV5-1	.	TRBJ2-3	.	CASRGLLSTDTQYF	TGCGCCAGTCGCGGACTTCTTAGCACAGATACGCAGTATTTT
TRBV27	once	TRBJ1-2	.	CASSLDSRYGYTF	TGTGCCAGCAGCTTGGACAGTCGCTATGGCTACACCTTC
TRBV25-1	.	TRBJ2-1	.	CASGGGSSSYNEQFF	TGTGCCAGCGGGGGCGGGTCTAGCTCCTACAATGAGCAGTTCTTC
TRBV4-1	.	TRBJ1-1	TRBD1	CASSQAPTGGMNTEAFF	TGCGCCAGCAGCCAGGCTCCAACAGGGGGGATGAACACTGAAGCTTTCTTT
TRBV10-2	once	TRBJ2-5	TRBD1	CASRMLRDRARETQYF	TGCGCCAGCAGAATGCTCCGGGACAGGGCTCGGGAGACCCAGTACTTC
TRBV28	.	TRBJ1-6	.	CASSSPVGQGISPLHF	TGTGCCAGCAGTTCACCCGTAGGGCAGGGTATTTCACCCCTCCACTTT
TRBV7-9	few	TRBJ2-3	.	CASSLVVLAADTQYF	TGTGCCAGCAGCTTAGTGGTCCTAGCAGCAGATACGCAGTATTTT
TRBV25-1	.	TRBJ2-1	.	CASSEYWSEKGVRNEQFF	TGTGCCAGCAGTGAATATTGGTCCGAGAAAGGGGTTCGCAATGAGCAGTTCTTC
TRBV18	once	TRBJ1-4	.	CASSPGRANEKLFF	TGTGCCAGCTCACCTGGGAGGGCTAATGAAAAACTGTTTTTT
TRBV4-3	.	TRBJ2-5	.	CASSQGVGQETQYF	TGCGCCAGCAGCCAAGGAGTGGGTCAAGAGACCCAGTACTTC
TRBV4-1	.	TRBJ1-4	TRBD1	CASSPVGRDRGGVGNEKLFF	TGCGCCAGCAGCCCTGTTGGCCGGGACAGGGGAGGGGTAGGTAATGAAAAACTGTTTTTT
TRBV7-8	.	TRBJ2-6	TRBD1	CASSFPDRAAFSGANVLTF	TGTGCCAGCAGCTTTCCCGACAGGGCCGCCTTCTCTGGGGCCAACGTCCTGACTTTC